The 3 T cell receptor beta chains reported below all come from one sample, sequenced in a study of cytotoxic CD8 clonotypes in ibrutinib-treated CLL. Clones were sequenced by immunoSEQ multiplex PCR, and TCRdb holds only the in-frame ones, with some missing. The table shows hundreds of thousands of clones, with roughly 85% occurring only once. The material was PBMCs, obtained before ibrutinib treatment. These receptors were collected from a human donor with chronic lymphocytic leukemia.

The chain joins TRBV5-1 to TRBJ2-2; D not certain. Germline CDR1 SGHRS, CDR2 YFSETQ. This CDR3 has 15 amino acids. V was pared by 0 bases and J by 1 base, with 7 bases between. CDR3 region: CASSLVQRNTGELFF. DNA for the CDR3: TGCGCCAGCAGCTTGGTTCAGAGGAACACCGGGGAGCTGTTTTTT.

This clone appeared a single time. The rearrangement joins TRBV28 to TRBJ2-1, with 8 nucleotides matching TRBD1. There are 15 residues in the CDR3. Germline V gene sequence: CDR1 MDHEN, CDR2 SYDVKM. After removal of 1 base from V and 8 bases from J, the junction contained 7 bases not matched to a gene. The CDR3 protein is CASSLLAGGLDEQFF. CDR3 sequence (DNA): TGTGCCAGCAGTTTATTGGCAGGGGGCTTAGATGAGCAGTTCTTC. Full variable domain (rest looked up from reference TRBV28 and TRBJ2-1): DVKVTQSSRYLVKRTGEKVFLECVQDMDHENMFWYRQDPGLGLRLIYFSYDVKMKEKGDIPEGYSVSREKKERFSLILESASTNQTSMYLCASSLLAGGLDEQFFGPGTRLTVL.

The chain uses TRBV29-1 and TRBJ1-2; perhaps TRBD1 as D (6 bases). CDR1 and CDR2 (germline): SQVTM, ANQGSEA. V lost 2 bases, J lost 5 bases, and 15 bases lay in between. The CDR3 spans 14 residues. The CDR3 here is CSVERGAGLYGYTF. The CDR3 DNA sequence: TGCAGCGTTGAAAGGGGGGCCGGTCTATATGGCTACACCTTC. The full variable domain, its missing parts supplied by reference TRBV29-1 and TRBJ1-2, is SAVISQKPSRDICQRGTSLTIQCQVDSQVTMMFWYRQQPGQSLTLIATANQGSEATYESGFVIDKFPISRPNLTFSTLTVSNMSPEDSSIYLCSVERGAGLYGYTFGSGTRLTVV.